Each of the 7 T cell receptor beta chains below was sequenced from the same sample in a study of cytomegalovirus exposure and HLA in healthy donors. PCR employed 60 Vbeta and 13 Jbeta primers. Measured with immunoSEQ multiplex PCR; TCRdb has only the in-frame clones, and not every one. This sample yields fewer than 95,000 clones, of which 85% are seen a single time; around 7.4% belongs to the top ten. The sequenced sample consisted of PBMCs. These receptor sequences come from a man in his forties in good health and CMV-seropositive.

The chain employs TRBV5-1 and TRBJ2-1, with 9 bases that match TRBD1. Germline V gene lookup returns CDR1 SGHRS and CDR2 YFSETQ. Unmatched junction bases numbered 6, after V lost 6 bases and J lost 5 bases. This CDR3 region has 14 residues. CDR3 DNA: TGCGCCAGCACAAGGACAGGGGTGAACAATGAGCAGTTCTTC. Translation: CASTRTGVNNEQFF.

V gene TRBV5-4 combines with J gene TRBJ2-7, with 9 bases identical to TRBD2. Germline V gives CDR1 SGHNT, CDR2 YYREEE (reference sequence). V shed 4 bases, J shed 5 bases, and the junction held 16 bases outside the gene matches. The CDR3 consists of 17 residues. The CDR3 DNA follows: TGTGCCAGCAGCCCGCGCGGGGGGGCGCAGACATCCCACGAGCAGTACTTC. This encodes CASSPRGGAQTSHEQYF.

V gene TRBV18 combines with J gene TRBJ1-1; D remains unclear. V gave up 3 bases and J gave up 1 base, with 6 bases separating them. The CDR3 contains 13 residues. Germline values: CDR1 KGHSH, CDR2 LQKENI. The CDR3 DNA reads TGTGCCAGCTCACCGACAACGAACACTGAAGCTTTCTTT. Protein: CASSPTTNTEAFF.

V gene TRBV7-8 combines with J gene TRBJ2-1, with D possibly TRBD1 on 5 matching bases. V was trimmed by 0 bases and J by 7 bases, leaving 16 bases between them. Per germline, CDR1 SGHVS and CDR2 FQNEAQ. The CDR3 totals 16 residues. The DNA for the CDR3 is TGTGCCAGCAGCTTAGCCCAGGGAAGAGGCGGTAATGAGCAGTTCTTC. Translation gives CASSLAQGRGGNEQFF.

V gene TRBV2 combines with J gene TRBJ1-5; 10 nucleotides align to TRBD1. The CDR3 is 16 residues long. V lost 7 bases and J lost 0; bases outside the gene matches: 6. Germline V gives CDR1 SNHLY, CDR2 FYNNEI. The CDR3 nucleotides read TGTGCCAGCAAACCGGGACAGGGGTATAGCAATCAGCCCCAGCATTTT. Translated: CASKPGQGYSNQPQHF.

The table lists this clone with a count of one. The chain links TRBV5-3 to TRBJ2-7; 13 bases are shared with TRBD2. TRBV5-3 is given ORF status, its function remaining uncertain. V dropped 2 bases and J dropped 2; count of bases not matched to a gene: 1. The CDR3 has 15 amino acids. CDR3 loop: CARSLGTSGTYEQYF. The CDR3 DNA is TGTGCCAGAAGCTTAGGGACTAGCGGGACCTACGAGCAGTACTTC.

The CDR3 nucleotides read TGTGCCATCAGTGCGGGGGACGAGCAGTACTTC. Protein: CAISAGDEQYF. The chain couples TRBV10-3 to TRBJ2-5; a weak D match, TRBD2 (6 bases). The closer fit of TRBJ2-7 to the DNA end suggests the J call may be wrong. CDR1 and CDR2 from the germline V gene are ENHRY and SYGVKD. The CDR3 has 11 residues.